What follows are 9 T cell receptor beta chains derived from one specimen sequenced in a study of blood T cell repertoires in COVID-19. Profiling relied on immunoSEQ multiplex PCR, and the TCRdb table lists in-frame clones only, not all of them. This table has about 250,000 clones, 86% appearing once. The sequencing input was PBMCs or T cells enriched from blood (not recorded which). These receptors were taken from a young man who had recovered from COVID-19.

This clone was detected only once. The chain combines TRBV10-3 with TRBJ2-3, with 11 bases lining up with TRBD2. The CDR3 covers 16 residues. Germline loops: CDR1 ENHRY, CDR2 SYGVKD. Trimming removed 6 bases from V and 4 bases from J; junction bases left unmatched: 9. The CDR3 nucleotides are TGTGCCATCAGCCTAACTAGCGGGAGTAACCCAGATACGCAGTATTTT. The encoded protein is CAISLTSGSNPDTQYF.

CDR3 coding DNA: TGTGCCAGCAGCGACGGGAGGGGGCGAATAAACAATGAGCAGTTCTTC. Its translation is CASSDGRGRINNEQFF. This sequence joins TRBV4-2 and TRBJ2-1; a possible D gene is TRBD2 (8 bases). The germline gives CDR1 LGHNA, CDR2 YNFKEQ. The CDR3 is 16 residues long. Trimming cost V 5 bases and J 5 bases, with 19 bases left between them.

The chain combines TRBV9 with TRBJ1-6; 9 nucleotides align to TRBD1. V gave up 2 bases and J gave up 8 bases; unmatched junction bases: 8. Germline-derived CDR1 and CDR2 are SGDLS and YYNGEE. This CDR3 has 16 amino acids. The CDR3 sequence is CASSVSPDRGDSPLHF. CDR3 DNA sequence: TGTGCCAGCAGCGTGTCGCCGGACAGGGGAGATTCACCCCTCCACTTT.

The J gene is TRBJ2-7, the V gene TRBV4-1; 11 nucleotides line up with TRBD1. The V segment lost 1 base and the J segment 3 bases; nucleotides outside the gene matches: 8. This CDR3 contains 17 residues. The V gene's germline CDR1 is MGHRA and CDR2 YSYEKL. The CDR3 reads CASSQAGQGASLYEQYF. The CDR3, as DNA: TGCGCCAGCAGCCAAGCTGGACAGGGGGCGAGTCTCTACGAGCAGTACTTC.

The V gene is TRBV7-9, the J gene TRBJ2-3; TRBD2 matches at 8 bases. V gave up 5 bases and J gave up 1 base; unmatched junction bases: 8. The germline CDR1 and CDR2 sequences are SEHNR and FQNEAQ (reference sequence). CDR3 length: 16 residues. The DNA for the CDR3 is TGTGCCAGCAGCACCCCCGGGGGGGCAGGCACAGATACGCAGTATTTT. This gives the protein CASSTPGGAGTDTQYF.

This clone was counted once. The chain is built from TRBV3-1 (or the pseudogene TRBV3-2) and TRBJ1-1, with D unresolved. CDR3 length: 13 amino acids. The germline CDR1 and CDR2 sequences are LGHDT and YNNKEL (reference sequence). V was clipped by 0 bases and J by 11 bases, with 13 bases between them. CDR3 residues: CASSQEPATGAFF. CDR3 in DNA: TGTGCCAGCAGCCAAGAGCCGGCGACTGGGGCTTTCTTT.

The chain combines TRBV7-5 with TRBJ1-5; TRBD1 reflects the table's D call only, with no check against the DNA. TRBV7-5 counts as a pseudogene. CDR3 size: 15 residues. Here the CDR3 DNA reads TGTGCCAGAAGCTTCCTGGACAGATTTAATCAGCCCCAGCATTTT. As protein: CARSFLDRFNQPQHF.

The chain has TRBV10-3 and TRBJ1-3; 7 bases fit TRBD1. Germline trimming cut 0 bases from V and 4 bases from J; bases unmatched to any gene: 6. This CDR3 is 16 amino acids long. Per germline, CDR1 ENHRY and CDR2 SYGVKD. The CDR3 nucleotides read TGTGCCATCAGTGAGTCGGGGGACAGCCCGGGAAACACCATATATTTT. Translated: CAISESGDSPGNTIYF.

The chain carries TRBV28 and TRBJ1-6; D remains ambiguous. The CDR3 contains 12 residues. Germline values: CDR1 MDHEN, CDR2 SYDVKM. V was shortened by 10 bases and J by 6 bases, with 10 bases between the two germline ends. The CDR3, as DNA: TGTGCCACCGTGGAGTTTAATTCACCCCTCCACTTT. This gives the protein CATVEFNSPLHF.